Each of the 18 T cell receptor beta chains below was sequenced from the same sample in a study of response to subunit inactivated influenza vaccine. TCRdb re-called the RT-PCR reads through MiXCR, storing one row per CDR3 protein. The sample consists of about 540,000 distinct CDR3 sequences, around 25% of them appearing once. The same sample was also used in a study of T cells expressing NK-cell markers. Per that paper: With UMIs, 5'RACE template switching was used to make TCR beta cDNA.

The source material was CD4+ T cells sorted from PBMCs, sampled 11 to 12 days after vaccination. The receptor set was obtained from a man in his fifties or sixties who received an inactivated influenza vaccine.

In its sample, this clonotype was seen many times. V and J are TRBV13 and TRBJ2-5; tentative D call: TRBD1 (6 bases). V lost 5 bases to trimming and J lost 1 base, with 17 bases between them. This CDR3 is built from 16 residues. Germline V CDR1 and CDR2: PRHDT, FYEKMQ (reference sequence). The CDR3 DNA is TGTGCCAGCAGCGCGGGCCCACAGGGCGTCCAAGAGACCCAGTACTTC. It translates to CASSAGPQGVQETQYF.

This chain uses TRBV20-1 with TRBJ2-3; tentative D call: TRBD2 (5 bases). Trimming removed 6 bases at V and 0 bases at J, with 13 bases between. CDR1 is DFQATT, CDR2 SNEGSKA, per germline (reference sequence). The CDR3 loop spans 14 amino acids. The CDR3 coding sequence is TGCAGTGCACTCGGGGTCTCTAGCACAGATACGCAGTATTTT. Translating it yields CSALGVSSTDTQYF.

This clonotype has just a few counts. This CDR3 reads CASSEVDRMRTEAFF. The CDR3, as DNA: TGTGCCAGCAGTGAAGTCGACCGAATGAGGACTGAAGCTTTCTTT. The V gene is TRBV6-1, the J gene TRBJ1-1; D remains unclear. Germline loops: CDR1 MNHNS, CDR2 SASEGT. The CDR3 is made up of 15 amino acids. Deletions cut 1 base from V and 5 bases from J, with 14 bases between.

This clonotype was recorded only once. The chain has TRBV5-4 and TRBJ2-2; either TRBD1 or TRBD2 may fit D (5 bases each). The CDR3 spans 15 residues. Per germline, CDR1 SGHNT and CDR2 YYREEE (reference sequence). V dropped 4 bases and J dropped 4 bases, with 14 bases sitting between them. CDR3 sequence: CASSTGRDVTGELFF. The CDR3, as DNA: TGTGCCAGCAGCACCGGACGGGACGTCACCGGGGAGCTGTTTTTT. Complete variable domain (other parts from reference TRBV5-4 and TRBJ2-2): ETGVTQSPTHLIKTRGQQVTLRCSSQSGHNTVSWYQQALGQGPQFIFQYYREEENGRGNFPPRFSGLQFPNYSSELNVNALELDDSALYLCASSTGRDVTGELFFGEGSRLTVL.

The rearrangement links TRBV3-1 to TRBJ2-1, with D perhaps given as TRBD1 or TRBD2 (6 bases each). Trimming left V 2 bases short and J 10 bases short, with 21 bases between. CDR3 size: 16 residues. Germline loops: CDR1 LGHDT, CDR2 YNNKEL (reference sequence). The CDR3: CASSQRDPYGGKEQFF. The CDR3 nucleotides read TGTGCCAGCAGCCAAAGAGACCCCTACGGGGGCAAGGAGCAGTTCTTC.

The sample holds a few counts of this clonotype. This sequence joins TRBV5-5 and TRBJ2-7; maybe TRBD2 (6 bases). Germline loops: CDR1 SGHKS, CDR2 YYEKEE (reference sequence). This CDR3 has 15 amino acids. V lost 0 bases, J lost 3 bases, and 13 bases lay in between. This CDR3 reads CASSLALGGGYEQYF. The CDR3 DNA follows: TGTGCCAGCAGCTTGGCCCTCGGGGGTGGCTACGAGCAGTACTTC.

A few counts support this clonotype. CDR3 nucleotides: TGCAGCAAAAGGGGGGGAGGGCCGGGGAATGAGCAGTTCTTC. It is translated as CSKRGGGPGNEQFF. The chain links TRBV29-1 to TRBJ2-1; a weak D match, TRBD2 (7 bases). The CDR3 runs 14 residues. The V end was cut by 8 bases, the J end by 7 bases, with 21 bases between. Germline values: CDR1 SQVTM, CDR2 ANQGSEA.

This clonotype has more than one count but fewer than ten. The CDR3 DNA reads as TGTGCCAGCAGCCGATACGGACAGCTCATAACGGCTGAAGCTTTCTTT. Translation: CASSRYGQLITAEAFF. The gene calls are TRBV2 and TRBJ1-1; a weak D match, TRBD1 (6 bases). This CDR3 region has 16 residues. Trimming took 6 bases from V and 6 from J, leaving 23 bases between them. Germline V lookup: CDR1 SNHLY, CDR2 FYNNEI.

The V call is TRBV11-2, the J call TRBJ1-1; no reliable D call. The CDR3 length is 12 residues. V lost 5 bases, J lost 4 bases, and 8 bases lay in between. The germline V gene has CDR1 SGHAT and CDR2 FQNNGV. CDR3 DNA: TGTGCCAGCAGCCGACAAATCACTGAAGCTTTCTTT. It is translated as CASSRQITEAFF.

CDR3 loop: CASSPAPLDGRNEQFF. In DNA, the CDR3 is TGTGCCAGCAGCCCGGCGCCTTTAGACGGTCGCAATGAGCAGTTCTTC. V gene TRBV6-1 combines with J gene TRBJ2-1; D is unclear. The CDR3 is 16 amino acids. Germline V gene lookup returns CDR1 MNHNS and CDR2 SASEGT. V shed 6 bases and J shed 6 bases, with 21 bases lying between them.

A few counts support this clonotype. The chain has TRBV7-2 and TRBJ2-1, with TRBD2 matching over 7 bases. Germline loops: CDR1 SGHTA, CDR2 FQGNSA. With 4 bases clipped from V and 0 bases from J, the junction kept 9 bases outside the gene matches. CDR3 size: 17 residues. In DNA form, the CDR3 reads TGTGCCAGCAGCTCGAGACAACTAGCGACCTCCTACAATGAGCAGTTCTTC. Translation gives CASSSRQLATSYNEQFF.

V and J are TRBV29-1 and TRBJ2-6; 7 nucleotides line up with TRBD1. J was trimmed by 2 bases and V by 6 bases; bases with no gene match: 4. CDR1 and CDR2 from the germline V gene are SQVTM and ANQGSEA. The length of the CDR3 is 14 residues. This CDR3 is CSVKQGTGANVLTF. The CDR3 coding sequence is TGCAGCGTAAAACAGGGGACTGGGGCCAACGTCCTGACTTTC.

This clonotype was recorded a few times. The chain carries TRBV20-1 and TRBJ1-4; the D gene is possibly TRBD1 (5 bases). V was cut by 3 bases and J by 0 bases, with 11 bases left in between. The CDR3 consists of 15 residues. Germline V gene data show CDR1 as DFQATT and CDR2 as SNEGSKA (reference sequence). DNA for the CDR3: TGCAGTGCTAGGGTCGGGGGAACAACTAATGAAAAACTGTTTTTT. Translation gives CSARVGGTTNEKLFF.

The sample holds a few counts of this clonotype. In DNA, the CDR3 is TGTGCCAGCGGTCTAGGGGCCGACGAGCAGTACTTC. Residues: CASGLGADEQYF. The rearrangement links TRBV18 to TRBJ2-7; D is possibly TRBD1 (5 bases). The CDR3 contains 12 residues. Germline-derived CDR1 and CDR2 are KGHSH and LQKENI. Between the trimmed V and J ends, which lost 8 bases and 5 bases, there was a span of 13 bases.

A few counts support this clonotype. The V gene is TRBV4-1, the J gene TRBJ2-2, with D hard to call. This CDR3 comprises 15 residues. The V end lost 0 bases, the J end lost 3 bases, and 8 bases lay between the germline ends. Per the germline V gene, CDR1 is MGHRA and CDR2 is YSYEKL. CDR3 loop: CASSQEAQHTGELFF. The CDR3, as DNA: TGCGCCAGCAGCCAAGAGGCACAGCACACCGGGGAGCTGTTTTTT.

The rearrangement links TRBV7-9 to TRBJ1-2; 9 bases match TRBD1. V dropped 5 bases and J dropped 4; count of bases not matched to a gene: 14. There are 17 residues in the CDR3. Per the germline V gene, CDR1 is SEHNR and CDR2 is FQNEAQ (reference sequence). The DNA for the CDR3 is TGTGCCAGCAGCGTAAACCCGGGACAGGGAATAACCTATGGCTACACCTTC. Translated, it gives CASSVNPGQGITYGYTF.

This clonotype was counted a few times. The gene calls are TRBV15 and TRBJ2-5, with D hard to call. Trimming stripped 6 bases from V and 0 bases from J, with 5 bases between. Germline CDR1 and CDR2: LNHNV and YYDKDF (reference sequence). The CDR3 spans 12 residues. CDR3 sequence: CATRADQETQYF. The CDR3 bases are TGTGCCACCAGGGCAGACCAAGAGACCCAGTACTTC.

The chain carries TRBV20-1 and TRBJ2-1, with 9 bases lining up with TRBD2. This CDR3 comprises 14 residues. Germline CDR1 is DFQATT and CDR2 is SNEGSKA (reference sequence). J was trimmed by 6 bases and V by 3 bases; bases with no gene match: 6. In DNA, the CDR3 is TGCAGTGCTAGGGGTGGGGGACTAGCCAATGAGCAGTTCTTC. Encoded protein: CSARGGGLANEQFF.